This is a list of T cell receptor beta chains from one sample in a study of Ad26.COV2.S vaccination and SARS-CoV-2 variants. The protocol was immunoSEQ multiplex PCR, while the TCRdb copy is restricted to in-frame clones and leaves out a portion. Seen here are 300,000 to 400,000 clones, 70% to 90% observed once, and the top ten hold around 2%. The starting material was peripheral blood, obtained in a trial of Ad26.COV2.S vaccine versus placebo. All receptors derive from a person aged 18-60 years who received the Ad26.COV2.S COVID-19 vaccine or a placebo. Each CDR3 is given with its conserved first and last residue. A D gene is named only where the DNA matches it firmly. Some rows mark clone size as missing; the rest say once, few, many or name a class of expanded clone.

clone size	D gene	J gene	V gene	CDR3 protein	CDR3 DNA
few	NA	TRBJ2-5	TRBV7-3	CASSFSHQETQYF	TGTGCCAGCAGCTTCAGCCACCAAGAGACCCAGTACTTC
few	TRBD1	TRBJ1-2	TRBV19	CASRQGQLTSYYGYTF	TGTGCCAGTAGGCAGGGACAGCTGACATCCTACTATGGCTACACCTTC
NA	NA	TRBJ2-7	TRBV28	CASSLADYEQYF	TGTGCCAGCAGTTTAGCAGACTACGAGCAGTACTTC
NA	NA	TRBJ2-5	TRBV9	CASSVVGQEETQYF	TGTGCCAGCAGCGTAGTGGGCCAAGAAGAGACCCAGTACTTC
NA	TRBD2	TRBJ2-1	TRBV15	CATKLGPPGGEQFF	TGTGCCACTAAGCTTGGACCCCCGGGGGGTGAGCAGTTCTTC
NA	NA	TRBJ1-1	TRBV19	CASSPRLTQPEAFF	TGTGCCAGTAGTCCCCGACTGACCCAACCTGAAGCTTTCTTT
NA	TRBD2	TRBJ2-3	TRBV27	CASSLRGDASTDTQYF	TGTGCCAGCAGTTTGCGGGGGGACGCTAGCACAGATACGCAGTATTTT
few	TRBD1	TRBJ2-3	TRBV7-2	CASSHGQATQYF	TGTGCCAGCAGTCATGGACAGGCAACGCAGTATTTT
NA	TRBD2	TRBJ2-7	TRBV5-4	CASSQPSGGPGEQYF	TGTGCCAGCAGTCAACCTAGCGGGGGCCCCGGCGAGCAGTACTTC
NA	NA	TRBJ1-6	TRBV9	CASSVGTSYNSPLHF	TGTGCCAGCAGCGTCGGGACCTCCTATAATTCACCCCTCCACTTT
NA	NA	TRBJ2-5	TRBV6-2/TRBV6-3	CASSYSLRAQYF	TGTGCCAGCAGTTACTCGTTGCGGGCCCAGTACTTC
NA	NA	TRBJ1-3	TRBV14	CASSQDLGSSGNTIYF	TGTGCCAGCAGCCAAGATCTTGGGAGCTCTGGAAACACCATATATTTT
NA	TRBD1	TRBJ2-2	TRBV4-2	CASSRGQANTGELFF	TGTGCCAGCAGCCGAGGACAGGCCAACACCGGGGAGCTGTTTTTT
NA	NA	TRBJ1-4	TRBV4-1	CASSQVYPISEKLFF	TGCGCCAGCAGCCAAGTATACCCGATCTCCGAAAAACTGTTTTTT
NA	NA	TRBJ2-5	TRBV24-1	CAPIHTPVGSDQETQYF	TGTGCCCCTATACATACACCCGTGGGTAGCGATCAAGAGACCCAGTACTTC
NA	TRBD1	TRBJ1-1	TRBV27	CASRGTGNTEAFF	TGTGCCAGCAGAGGGACAGGGAACACTGAAGCTTTCTTT
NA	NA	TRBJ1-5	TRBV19	CASSISPASNQPQHF	TGTGCCAGTAGTATCTCTCCAGCTAGCAATCAGCCCCAGCATTTT
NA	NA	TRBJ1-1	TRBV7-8	CASSLFRGLNTEAFF	TGTGCCAGCAGCTTATTCCGGGGGTTGAACACTGAAGCTTTCTTT
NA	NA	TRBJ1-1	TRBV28	CASSRQENTEAFF	TGTGCCAGCAGCCGACAGGAGAACACTGAAGCTTTCTTT
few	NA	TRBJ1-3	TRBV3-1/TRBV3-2	CASSQEEGAASGNTIYF	TGTGCCAGCAGCCAAGAAGAAGGGGCAGCCTCTGGAAACACCATATATTTT
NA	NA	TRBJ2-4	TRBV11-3	CASSLLREGNIQYF	TGTGCCAGCAGCTTACTTAGGGAAGGGAACATTCAGTACTTC
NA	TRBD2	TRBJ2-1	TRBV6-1	CASSEEVAGAKRGEQFF	TGTGCCAGCAGTGAGGAGGTAGCGGGGGCTAAGAGGGGTGAGCAGTTCTTC
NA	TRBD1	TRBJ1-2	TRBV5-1	CASSLFTGDYGYTF	TGCGCCAGCAGCTTGTTTACAGGGGACTATGGCTACACCTTC
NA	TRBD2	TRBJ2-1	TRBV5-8	CASSLGTNSYNEQFF	TGTGCCAGCAGCCTCGGGACTAACTCCTACAATGAGCAGTTCTTC
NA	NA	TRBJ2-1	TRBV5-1	CASSEAGLSSYNEQFF	TGCGCCAGCTCTGAGGCCGGTCTTAGCTCCTACAATGAGCAGTTCTTC
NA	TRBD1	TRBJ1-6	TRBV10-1	CASSVGQGSSYNSPLHF	TGCGCCAGCAGCGTCGGACAGGGGAGCTCCTATAATTCACCCCTCCACTTT
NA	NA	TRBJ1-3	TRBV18	CASSPGGSSGNTIYF	TGTGCCAGCTCACCAGGGGGCTCCTCTGGAAACACCATATATTTT
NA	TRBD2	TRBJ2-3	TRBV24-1	CATSDSASGGVYTQYF	TGTGCCACCAGTGATTCCGCTAGCGGGGGAGTCTATACGCAGTATTTT
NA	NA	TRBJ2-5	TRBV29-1	CSVYQGQETQYF	TGCAGCGTTTACCAGGGACAAGAGACCCAGTACTTC
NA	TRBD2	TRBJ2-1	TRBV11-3	CASSLLLAASSYNEQFF	TGTGCCAGCAGCCTACTTCTAGCGGCTAGCTCCTACAATGAGCAGTTCTTC
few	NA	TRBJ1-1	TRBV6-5	CASRTGYTEAFF	TGTGCCAGCAGAACAGGGTACACTGAAGCTTTCTTT
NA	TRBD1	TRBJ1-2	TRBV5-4	CASSPGTEGVGYGYTF	TGTGCCAGCAGCCCAGGGACAGAGGGTGTCGGGTATGGCTACACCTTC
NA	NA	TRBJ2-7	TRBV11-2	CASSLHPQGLSEQYF	TGTGCCAGCAGCTTACACCCTCAGGGGCTAAGCGAGCAGTACTTC
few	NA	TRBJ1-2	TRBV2	CASRNRVYGYTF	TGTGCCAGCAGAAACAGGGTCTATGGCTACACCTTC
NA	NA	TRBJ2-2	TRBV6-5	CASSPLKGNTGELFF	TGTGCCAGCAGCCCCTTGAAGGGCAACACCGGGGAGCTGTTTTTT
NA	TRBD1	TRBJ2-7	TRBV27	CASSPQGISYEQYF	TGTGCCAGCAGCCCACAGGGGATCTCCTACGAGCAGTACTTC
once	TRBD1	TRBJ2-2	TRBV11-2	CASSSLARGIAGELFF	TGTGCCAGCAGCTCCCTAGCCAGGGGGATCGCCGGGGAGCTGTTTTTT
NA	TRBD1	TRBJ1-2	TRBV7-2	CASSKSRTGRDDGYTF	TGTGCCAGCAGCAAAAGCAGGACAGGGCGGGATGATGGCTACACCTTC
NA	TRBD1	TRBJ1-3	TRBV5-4	CASSTPTGDGNTIYF	TGTGCCAGCAGCACGCCGACAGGGGACGGAAACACCATATATTTT
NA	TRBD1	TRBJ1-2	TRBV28	CASSSGQGSAGYTF	TGTGCCAGCAGTTCGGGACAGGGCTCAGCTGGCTACACCTTC
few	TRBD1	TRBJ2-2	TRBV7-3	CASSLSGTGGLTGELFF	TGTGCCAGCAGCCTATCTGGGACAGGGGGATTAACCGGGGAGCTGTTTTTT
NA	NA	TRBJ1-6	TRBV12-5	CASGLYRQETDYNSPLHF	TGTGCTAGTGGTTTGTATCGGCAGGAGACGGACTATAATTCACCCCTCCACTTT
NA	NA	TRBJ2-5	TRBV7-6	CASSSIKAYGQETQYF	TGTGCCAGCAGCTCCATAAAGGCGTACGGGCAAGAGACCCAGTACTTC
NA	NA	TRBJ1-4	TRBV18	CASSPAATNEKLFF	TGTGCCAGCTCACCTGCTGCAACTAATGAAAAACTGTTTTTT
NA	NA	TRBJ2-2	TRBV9	CASSVARANTGELFF	TGTGCCAGCAGCGTAGCCAGGGCGAACACCGGGGAGCTGTTTTTT
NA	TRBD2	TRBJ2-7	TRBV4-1	CASSLLKGLNYSYEQYF	TGCGCCAGCAGCCTACTTAAGGGACTAAATTACTCCTACGAGCAGTACTTC
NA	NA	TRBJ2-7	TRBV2	CASRTLTYEQYF	TGTGCCAGCAGAACTCTTACCTACGAGCAGTACTTC
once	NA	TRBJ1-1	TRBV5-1	CASSPRGNEAFF	TGCGCCAGCAGCCCAAGGGGGAACGAAGCTTTCTTT
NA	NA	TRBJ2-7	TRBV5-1	CASSLADRLSEQYF	TGCGCCAGCAGCTTGGCCGACAGACTCAGCGAGCAGTACTTC
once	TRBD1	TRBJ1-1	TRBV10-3	CAITPGQGVPEAFF	TGTGCCATCACCCCGGGACAGGGGGTCCCTGAAGCTTTCTTT
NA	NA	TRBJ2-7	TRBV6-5	CASMLDMSSYEQYF	TGTGCCAGCATGCTGGACATGAGCTCCTACGAGCAGTACTTC
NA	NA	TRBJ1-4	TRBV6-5	CASKTGYNEKLFF	TGTGCCAGCAAGACAGGTTATAATGAAAAACTGTTTTTT
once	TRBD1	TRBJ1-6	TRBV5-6	CASSFGQGLWGSTPLHF	TGTGCCAGCAGCTTCGGACAGGGGCTCTGGGGTAGCACACCCCTCCACTTT
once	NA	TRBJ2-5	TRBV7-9	CASSRPGAPETQYF	TGTGCCAGCAGCCGACCCGGGGCCCCAGAGACCCAGTACTTC